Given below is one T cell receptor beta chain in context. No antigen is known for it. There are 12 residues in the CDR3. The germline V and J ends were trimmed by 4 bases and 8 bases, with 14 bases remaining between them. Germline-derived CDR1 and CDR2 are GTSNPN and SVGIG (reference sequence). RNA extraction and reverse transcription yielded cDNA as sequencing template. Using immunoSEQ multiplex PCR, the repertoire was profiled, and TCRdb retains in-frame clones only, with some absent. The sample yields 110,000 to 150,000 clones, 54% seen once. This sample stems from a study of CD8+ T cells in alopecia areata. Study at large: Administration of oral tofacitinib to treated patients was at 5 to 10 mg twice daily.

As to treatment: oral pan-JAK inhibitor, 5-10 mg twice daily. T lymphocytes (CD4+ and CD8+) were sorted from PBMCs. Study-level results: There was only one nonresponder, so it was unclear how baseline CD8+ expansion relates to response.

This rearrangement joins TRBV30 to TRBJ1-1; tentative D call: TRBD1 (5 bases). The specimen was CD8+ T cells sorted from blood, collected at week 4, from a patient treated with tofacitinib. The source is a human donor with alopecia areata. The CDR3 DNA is TGTGCCTGGAACTTAGGGGAAAACGAAGCTTTCTTT. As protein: CAWNLGENEAFF.